Below, 19 T cell receptor beta chains from the same sample are listed, as sequenced in a study of blood T cells in healthy people across ages. It was with a sample-barcoded 5' primer and a J-beta primer mix that a second PCR of roughly 6 to 12 cycles was run. One entry per CDR3 protein, called by TCRdb with MiXCR from the 5' RACE reads. The repertoire consists of some 750,000 distinct CDR3 sequences, with 22% occurring once and the leading ten covering approximately 20%. The sequencing input was blood. These receptors all come from an older man in good health.

A few counts support this clonotype. The V gene is TRBV20-1, the J gene TRBJ1-1; the D is unclear. The germline V gene encodes CDR1 DFQATT and CDR2 SNEGSKA (reference sequence). This CDR3 has 15 amino acids. Trimming removed 7 bases from V and 0 bases from J, with 18 bases in between. DNA for the CDR3: TGCAGTGTAGATTCCGGGTTGGTTTTGAACACTGAAGCTTTCTTT. This sequence encodes CSVDSGLVLNTEAFF.

The CDR3, as DNA: TGTGCCAGCAGCTTCCAGAGGTACAATGAGCAGTTCTTC. Protein product: CASSFQRYNEQFF. The V gene is TRBV11-1, the J gene TRBJ2-1; D call uncertain. The CDR3 sequence is 13 residues long. Trimming removed 3 bases at V and 4 bases at J, with 7 bases between. Looked up from germline, CDR1 is SGHAT and CDR2 is FQDESV (reference sequence).

The V call is TRBV18, the J call TRBJ2-4, with D possibly TRBD2 on 6 matching bases. The CDR3 length is 16 residues. Deletions cut 3 bases from V and 0 bases from J, with 12 bases between. Germline CDR1 is KGHSH and CDR2 is LQKENI. The CDR3 sequence: CASSPARGLAKNIQYF. The CDR3 nucleotides are TGTGCCAGCTCACCGGCGAGGGGACTAGCCAAAAACATTCAGTACTTC.

This clonotype has a count of ten or more. This rearrangement joins TRBV7-9 to TRBJ2-6; 7 bases match TRBD1. J gave up 6 bases and V 6 bases, and 14 bases lay outside the gene matches. Germline V gives CDR1 SEHNR, CDR2 FQNEAQ (reference sequence). The CDR3 has 17 residues. The CDR3: CASRQKLQGPTANVLTF. CDR3 bases: TGTGCCAGCAGGCAAAAGCTACAGGGGCCCACGGCCAACGTCCTGACTTTC.

This clonotype was counted only a few times. The rearrangement joins TRBV12-3 or TRBV12-4 to TRBJ2-5; possible D gene TRBD2, 6 bases. The CDR3 sequence is 11 residues long. V dropped 9 bases and J dropped 10 bases, with 15 bases sitting between them. DNA of the CDR3: TGTGCCAGTAAACAGGACGGGGGCCAGTACTTC. This encodes CASKQDGGQYF.

In this sample, this clonotype turned up a few times. V is TRBV12-3 or TRBV12-4 and J is TRBJ2-3; 10 bases fit TRBD2. The junction had 7 bases not matched to a gene; V was cut back by 4 bases and J by 15 bases. The CDR3 covers 12 residues. CDR3 nucleotides: TGTGCCAGCAGTTCCCTAGCGGGAGATTGTTATTTT. It translates to CASSSLAGDCYF.

The V and J genes are TRBV12-3 or TRBV12-4 and TRBJ2-3, with 8 bases aligning to TRBD2. Unmatched junction bases numbered 11, after V lost 6 bases and J lost 6 bases. This CDR3 region has 15 residues. CDR3 DNA: TGTGCCAGCAGGCTCGGGGGGGCAGGTTCGGATACGCAGTATTTT. Amino acids: CASRLGGAGSDTQYF.

The gene calls are TRBV24-1 and TRBJ2-5, with D hard to call. Trimming took off 1 base at V and 3 bases at J, with 2 bases between the two ends. CDR1 is KGHDR and CDR2 is SFDVKD in the germline V gene. The CDR3 contains 12 residues. CDR3 DNA: TGTGCCACCAGTGATTTCGAAGAGACCCAGTACTTC. Its protein product is CATSDFEETQYF.

This clonotype was picked up a small number of times. This chain joins TRBV18 and TRBJ2-5, with 12 bases that match TRBD2. Germline trimming cut 3 bases from V and 4 bases from J; bases unmatched to any gene: 6. Germline V CDR1 and CDR2: KGHSH, LQKENI. CDR3 length equals 16 residues. The CDR3 DNA is TGTGCCAGCTCACCCAGGACTAGCGGGGCAGCAGAGACCCAGTACTTC. It encodes CASSPRTSGAAETQYF.

This clonotype was seen a handful of times. The chain uses TRBV20-1 and TRBJ2-7, with 10 bases lining up with TRBD1. The V and J ends lost 2 bases and 2 bases, in that order; junction bases with no gene match: 3. Germline assignment: CDR1 DFQATT and CDR2 SNEGSKA (reference sequence). The CDR3 has 14 residues. The DNA of the CDR3 is TGCAGTGCTAGAAGGACAGGGGGTCCCTACGAGCAGTACTTC. It encodes CSARRTGGPYEQYF.

This clonotype was counted between two and nine times. The genes are TRBV6-5 and TRBJ1-5, with D possibly matching TRBD1 (6 bases). This CDR3 comprises 15 residues. CDR1 MNHEY and CDR2 SVGAGI come from the germline V gene. Trimming shortened V by 4 bases and J by 1 base, and 11 bases separated the two germline ends. This chain's CDR3 is CASSSLGGSNQPQHF. The DNA for the CDR3 is TGTGCCAGCAGTTCCCTAGGGGGGAGCAATCAGCCCCAGCATTTT.

Details on this clonotype: The CDR3 carries no conserved terminal phenylalanine or tryptophan, so it likely arises from a read error. This chain links TRBV7-2 with TRBJ2-5; D perhaps matches TRBD1 (5 bases). CDR3 length: 13 residues. Per germline, CDR1 SGHTA and CDR2 FQGNSA. Trimming stripped 5 bases from V and 6 bases from J, with 13 bases between. CDR3 sequence: CASSTDSGKTQYC. For the CDR3, the DNA is TGTGCCAGCAGCACTGACAGTGGGAAGACCCAGTACTGC.

This clonotype was detected only a few times. V is TRBV14 and J is TRBJ1-2; D perhaps matches TRBD1 (5 bases). Trimming left V 1 base short and J 4 bases short, with 22 bases between. Germline V gives CDR1 SGHDN, CDR2 FVKESK. This CDR3 comprises 18 residues. The CDR3 sequence is CASSQATRAFWDSYGYTF. In DNA, the CDR3 is TGTGCCAGCAGCCAAGCTACGCGGGCCTTTTGGGACTCCTATGGCTACACCTTC.

This chain links TRBV20-1 with TRBJ2-1, with TRBD2 matching 13 bases. The J segment lost 6 bases and the V segment lost 6 bases, leaving 14 bases of the junction unmatched. Germline CDR1 and CDR2: DFQATT and SNEGSKA (reference sequence). This CDR3 has 17 amino acids. CDR3 DNA: TGCAGTGCGCCCCCCCCCTCAGGACTAGCGGGGGCCAATGAGCAGTTCTTC. Translated: CSAPPPSGLAGANEQFF.

The J gene is TRBJ2-7, the V gene TRBV10-2, with TRBD1 matching over 11 bases. The CDR3 loop spans 15 amino acids. V dropped 0 bases and J dropped 3; count of bases not matched to a gene: 1. CDR1 and CDR2 from the germline V gene are WSHSY and SAAADI. CDR3 sequence reads: CASSESGTGGYEQYF. CDR3 DNA: TGCGCCAGCAGTGAGTCGGGGACAGGGGGCTACGAGCAGTACTTC.

This clonotype was seen just once. V and J are TRBV29-1 and TRBJ2-1; D gene unclear. Judging by the DNA end, TRBJ2-7 fits better; the J call may be wrong. Per germline, CDR1 SQVTM and CDR2 ANQGSEA. The length of the CDR3 is 15 residues. CDR3 sequence: CSVEFGKGLSVEQYF. The CDR3 DNA follows: TGCAGCGTTGAATTTGGGAAGGGCCTGAGCGTGGAGCAGTACTTC.

Note on this clonotype: One end of the junction is discordant with germline, which a read error may explain. This chain uses TRBV5-1 with TRBJ2-3; 9 nucleotides match TRBD2. This CDR3 contains 18 residues. CDR1 is SGHRS, CDR2 YFSETQ, per germline. The CDR3 here is CASSDVAGDLSSTDTQSF. DNA of the CDR3: TGCGCCAGCAGCGATGTAGCGGGGGATCTCTCCAGCACAGATACGCAGTCTTTT. Looking up the rest from reference TRBV5-1 and TRBJ2-3 gives the full variable domain: KAGVTQTPRYLIKTRGQQVTLSCSPISGHRSVSWYQQTPGQGLQFLFEYFSETQRNKGNFPGRFSGRQFSNSRSEMNVSTLELGDSALYLCASSDVAGDLSSTDTQSFGPGTRLTVL.

This clonotype was counted only a few times. The gene calls are TRBV9 and TRBJ2-2; D gene uncertain. V lost 0 bases, J lost 5 bases, and 11 bases lay in between. This CDR3 is 15 amino acids long. Germline V lookup: CDR1 SGDLS, CDR2 YYNGEE. CDR3 loop: CASSVARAGTGELFF. The CDR3 DNA sequence: TGTGCCAGCAGCGTAGCAAGGGCAGGAACCGGGGAGCTGTTTTTT.

This clonotype was counted many times. The V gene is TRBV14, the J gene TRBJ1-3; 8 bases agree with TRBD1. In germline, CDR1 is SGHDN, CDR2 FVKESK. This CDR3 has 15 residues. J lost 0 bases, V lost 5 bases, and 3 bases had no gene match. The CDR3 sequence: CASSSGGFSGNTIYF. CDR3 coding DNA: TGTGCCAGCAGCTCAGGGGGCTTCTCTGGAAACACCATATATTTT. The complete variable domain, with remaining parts taken from reference TRBV14 and TRBJ1-3, reads EAGVTQFPSHSVIEKGQTVTLRCDPISGHDNLYWYRRVMGKEIKFLLHFVKESKQDESGMPNNRFLAERTGGTYSTLKVQPAELEDSGVYFCASSSGGFSGNTIYFGEGSWLTVV.